Sequencing of this T cell receptor beta chain was carried out in a study of blood T cell dynamics during melanoma immunotherapy. Across the study: Metastatic melanoma patients received first-line pembrolizumab or nivolumab plus ipilimumab.

The time point here: week 3, after first cycle of checkpoint inhibitor. Concerning this clone itself: Its antigen remains unidentified.

Method: immunoSEQ multiplex PCR; TCRdb's copy keeps in-frame clones and lacks some. The sample contains 4,500 or so clones, about 79% of which appear only once. Per germline, CDR1 MNHEY and CDR2 SVGAGI. The CDR3 spans 11 residues. Trimming took 8 bases from V and 10 from J; bases not matched to a gene: 2. Study-level findings and limits: It remained unknown if the driving T cell clones were melanoma-specific.

This TCR came from a human donor with melanoma. The source material was blood, sampled from a patient treated with checkpoint blockade. The chain recombines TRBV6-5 with TRBJ1-5; TRBD1 matches 10 bases. CDR3 bases: TGTGCCAGCGGGACAGGGGCCCCCCAGCATTTT. This sequence encodes CASGTGAPQHF.